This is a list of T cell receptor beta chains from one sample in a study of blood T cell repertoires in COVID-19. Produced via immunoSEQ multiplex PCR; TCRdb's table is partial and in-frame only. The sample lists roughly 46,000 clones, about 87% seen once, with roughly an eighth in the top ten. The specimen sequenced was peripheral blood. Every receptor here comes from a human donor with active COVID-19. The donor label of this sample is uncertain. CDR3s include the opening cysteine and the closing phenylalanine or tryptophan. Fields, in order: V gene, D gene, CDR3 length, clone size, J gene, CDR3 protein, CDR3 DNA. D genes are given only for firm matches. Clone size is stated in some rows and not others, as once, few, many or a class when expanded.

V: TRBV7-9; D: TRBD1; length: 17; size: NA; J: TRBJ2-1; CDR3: CASSPEVGDRASNEQFF; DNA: TGTGCCAGCAGCCCAGAAGTTGGGGACAGGGCCTCCAATGAGCAGTTCTTC
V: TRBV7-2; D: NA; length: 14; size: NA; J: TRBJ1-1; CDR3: CASSLGGGLWEAFF; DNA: TGTGCCAGCAGCCTGGGCGGGGGGCTATGGGAAGCTTTCTTT
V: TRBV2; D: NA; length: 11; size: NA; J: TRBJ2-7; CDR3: CASTRELEQYF; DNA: TGTGCCAGCACCCGGGAGCTGGAGCAGTACTTC
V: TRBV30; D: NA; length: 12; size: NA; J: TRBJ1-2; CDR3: CAWLGGGYGYTF; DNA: TGTGCCTGGCTTGGGGGGGGGTATGGCTACACCTTC
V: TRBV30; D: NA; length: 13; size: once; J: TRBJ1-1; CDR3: CAWSVTGDTEAFF; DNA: TGTGCCTGGAGTGTCACGGGGGACACTGAAGCTTTCTTT
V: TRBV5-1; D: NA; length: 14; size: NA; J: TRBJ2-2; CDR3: CASSFLAETGELFF; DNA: TGCGCCAGCAGCTTTTTAGCGGAGACCGGGGAGCTGTTTTTT
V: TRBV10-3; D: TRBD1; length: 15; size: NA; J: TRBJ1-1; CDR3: CAISEQHRGDTEAFF; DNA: TGTGCCATCAGTGAGCAGCACAGGGGGGACACTGAAGCTTTCTTT
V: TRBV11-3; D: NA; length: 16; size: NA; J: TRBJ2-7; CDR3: CASSTGSGYGNYEQYF; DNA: TGTGCCAGCAGCACCGGATCGGGGTATGGGAACTACGAGCAGTACTTC
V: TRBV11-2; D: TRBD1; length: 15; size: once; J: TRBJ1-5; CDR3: CASSLGQRSNQPQHF; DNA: TGTGCCAGCAGCTTGGGACAGCGTAGCAATCAGCCCCAGCATTTT
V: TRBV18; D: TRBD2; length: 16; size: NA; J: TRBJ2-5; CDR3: CASSPYGAGGGETQYF; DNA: TGTGCCAGCTCACCATATGGAGCGGGAGGTGGAGAGACCCAGTACTTC
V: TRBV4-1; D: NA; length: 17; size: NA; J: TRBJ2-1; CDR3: CASSRGLASERYNEQFF; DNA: TGCGCCAGCAGCCGAGGTCTGGCTAGCGAGCGCTACAATGAGCAGTTCTTC
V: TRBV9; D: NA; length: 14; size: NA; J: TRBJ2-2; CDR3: CASSVAGNTGELFF; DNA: TGTGCCAGCAGCGTAGCGGGAAACACCGGGGAGCTGTTTTTT
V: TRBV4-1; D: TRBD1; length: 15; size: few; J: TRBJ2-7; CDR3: CASSQGLQGAYEQYF; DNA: TGCGCCAGCAGCCAAGGGCTACAGGGGGCCTACGAGCAGTACTTC
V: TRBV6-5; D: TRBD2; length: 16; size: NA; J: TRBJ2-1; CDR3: CASSYRSGLGSSEQFF; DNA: TGTGCCAGCAGTTACCGGTCGGGACTAGGATCATCCGAGCAGTTCTTC
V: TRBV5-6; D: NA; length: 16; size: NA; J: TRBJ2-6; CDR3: CASSFSERTGANVLTF; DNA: TGTGCCAGCAGCTTCAGTGAGCGGACTGGGGCCAACGTCCTGACTTTC
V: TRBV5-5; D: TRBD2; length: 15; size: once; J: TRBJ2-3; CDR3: CASSLDAGVTDTQYF; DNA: TGTGCCAGCAGCTTGGATGCGGGGGTCACAGATACGCAGTATTTT